This record concerns one T cell receptor beta chain sequence. The CDR3 contains 17 residues. Losses at the gene ends were 3 bases for V and 4 bases for J; bases not matched to a gene: 11. Looked up from germline, CDR1 is MGHRA and CDR2 is YSYEKL. The data are from a study of CD8 T cells in Susac syndrome. Reverse transcription used roughly 0.45 to 1 ug RNA and random hexamers. TCRdb fed the immunoSEQ multiplex PCR reads into MiXCR, producing one record per CDR3 protein. The sample comprises some 260,000 distinct CDR3 sequences, roughly 93% of which are singletons, and around 0.07% rests with the top ten.

This sequence joins TRBV4-1 and TRBJ1-2, with TRBD1 matching over 10 bases. The sequence derives from a human donor with multiple sclerosis. The sample consisted of CD4+ T cells from PBMCs. CDR3 amino acids: CASSHPWGQGLPYGYTF. The CDR3 region has the DNA TGCGCCAGCAGCCACCCTTGGGGACAGGGGCTCCCCTATGGCTACACCTTC.